Each of the 2 T cell receptor beta chains below was sequenced from the same sample in a study of tumor and adjacent non-tumor tissue in lung cancer. The library came from three nested PCR rounds adapted from ARM-PCR protocols. TCRdb analysed the multiplex PCR reads with MiXCR anew, one entry per CDR3 protein. The sample lists 200,000 to 250,000 distinct CDR3 sequences, about 76% occurring once. No cell sorting was done before RNA was extracted from the tissue. What was sequenced was lung tumor tissue. These receptor sequences come from a man aged 55 to 70 with non-small cell lung cancer.

Concerning this clonotype: An end of the junction differs from the germline gene, which may be a read error. The V gene is TRBV20-1, the J gene TRBJ2-4, with TRBD1 matching 8 bases. The CDR3 has 13 amino acids. Germline CDR1 is DFQATT and CDR2 is SNEGSKA (reference sequence). This CDR3 is CSAPDRAKNTQYF. The CDR3, as DNA: TGCAGTGCGCCGGACAGGGCAAAAAACACTCAGTACTTC.

The chain combines TRBV6-2 or TRBV6-3 with TRBJ2-2, with 9 bases fitting TRBD2. CDR1 and CDR2 (germline): MNHEY, SVGEGT. Germline trimming cut 10 bases from V and 6 bases from J; bases unmatched to any gene: 12. The CDR3 is 15 amino acids. The CDR3 sequence: CATDLGTSKSGELFF. CDR3 DNA sequence: TGTGCCACCGATTTGGGGACTAGCAAGTCCGGGGAGCTGTTTTTT.